The entry below describes one T cell receptor (beta chain). This sample was included in a study of T cell responses to AZD1222 COVID-19 vaccine. Method: immunoSEQ multiplex PCR; TCRdb's copy keeps in-frame clones and lacks some. The profile shows some 120,000 clones, 75% to 95% of them singletons. The J segment lost 3 bases and the V segment lost 1 base, leaving 9 bases of the junction unmatched. CDR1 is KGHDR, CDR2 SFDVKD, per germline. CDR3 length equals 17 residues. This chain joins TRBV24-1 and TRBJ2-3, with 7 nucleotides matching TRBD2. The TCR originated in an adult who received the MenACWY meningococcal vaccine as a control. Sample: peripheral blood, taken 28 days after the second dose of the MenACWY control vaccine. In DNA form, the CDR3 reads TGTGCCACCAGTGATTTCCCCCCCCGCGGGAGAACAGATACGCAGTATTTT. Its protein is CATSDFPPRGRTDTQYF.